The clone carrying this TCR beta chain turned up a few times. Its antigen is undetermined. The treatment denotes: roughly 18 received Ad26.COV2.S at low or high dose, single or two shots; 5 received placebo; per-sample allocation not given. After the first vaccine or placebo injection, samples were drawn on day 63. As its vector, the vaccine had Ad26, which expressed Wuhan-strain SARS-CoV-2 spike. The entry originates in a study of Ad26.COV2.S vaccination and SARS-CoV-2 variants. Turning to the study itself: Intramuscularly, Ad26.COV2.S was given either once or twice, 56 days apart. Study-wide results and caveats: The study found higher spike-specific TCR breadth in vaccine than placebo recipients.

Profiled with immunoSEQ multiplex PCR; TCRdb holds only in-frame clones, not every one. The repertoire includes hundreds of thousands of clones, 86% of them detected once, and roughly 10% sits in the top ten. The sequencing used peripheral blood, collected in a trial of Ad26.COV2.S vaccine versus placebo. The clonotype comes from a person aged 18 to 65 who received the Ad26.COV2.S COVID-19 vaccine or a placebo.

The CDR3 DNA follows: TGTGCCAGCAGCGGAAACATCGCAACTAATGAAAAACTGTTTTTT. This gives the protein CASSGNIATNEKLFF. V and J are TRBV11-2 and TRBJ1-4, with D hard to call. Trimming removed 5 bases from V and 0 bases from J, with 10 bases in between. The CDR3 is 15 amino acids. Germline V gene sequence: CDR1 SGHAT, CDR2 FQNNGV.